This T cell receptor beta chain was sequenced for a study of cytomegalovirus exposure and HLA in healthy donors. Study-level points and caveats: Among TCR beta chains of equal frequency, HLA-associated ones were more clonally expanded in a later analysis. Certain indistinguishable V segments, among them TRBV6-2 and TRBV6-3, were excluded.

This CDR3 comprises 13 residues. Germline CDR1 and CDR2: SQVTM and ANQGSEA. Between the trimmed V and J ends, which lost 7 bases and 0 bases, there was a span of 10 bases. Note on this clone: The antigen remains undetermined.

Donors consisted of healthy bone marrow donors. Vbeta (60) and Jbeta (13) primers were used in the PCR. Only in-frame clones appear in the TCRdb table, and some are missing; sequencing was by immunoSEQ multiplex PCR. Among around 97,000 clones listed, around 72% were seen once. This clonotype was sampled from a man aged 40-50 years in good health and CMV-seronegative. Sequenced: PBMCs. The chain recombines TRBV29-1 with TRBJ1-3, with unresolved D. The CDR3 is CSAVASSGNTIYF. CDR3 coding DNA: TGCAGCGCCGTGGCCAGCTCTGGAAACACCATATATTTT.